The sequence of this T cell receptor beta chain was determined in a study of blood T cell repertoires in COVID-19. Whole-study context: The United States, Italy and Spain were the sources of the acute and convalescent COVID-19 samples. Sources were T cells, B-cell-depleted T cells, or PBMCs; the material itself was cDNA or gDNA.

In the authors' methods: Quantification of nucleated cells was approximated via reference gene primer amplification. Data came from immunoSEQ multiplex PCR; TCRdb stores just in-frame clones and leaves some out. V, J and clone size are those of that table, while D and trimming were read from the DNA. The sample lists 70,000 to 95,000 clones, around 80% seen once, with approximately 14% in the top ten. Trimming cost V 7 bases and J 4 bases; bases outside gene matches: 7. CDR1 is SEHNR, CDR2 FQNEAQ, per germline (reference sequence). The CDR3 has 13 residues. This TCR derives from a human donor in a cohort sampled during active COVID-19. The sample taken for sequencing was peripheral blood. The rearrangement joins TRBV7-9 to TRBJ2-7, with 7 bases identical to TRBD2. The CDR3 DNA reads TGTGCCAGCAAACGGGGGGATCGGTACGAGCAGTACTTC. Encoded protein: CASKRGDRYEQYF.